Presented here are 29 T cell receptor beta chains from one specimen sequenced in a study of control samples from healthy donors and cancer patients. Profiling relied on immunoSEQ multiplex PCR, and the TCRdb table lists in-frame clones only, not all of them. Seen here are some 120,000 clones, roughly 90% observed once, and the top ten hold less than 2.5%. The material sequenced was blood. The receptors were sampled from a man aged 18 to 29 in good health.

The rearrangement uses TRBV27 and TRBJ2-7; D perhaps matches TRBD2 (5 bases). Trimming pared 4 bases from V and 6 bases from J, leaving 16 bases between. This CDR3 has 14 residues. Germline CDR1 reads MNHEY; CDR2 reads SMNVEV (reference sequence). CDR3 residues: CASSSDWLSGEQYV. The CDR3 DNA sequence: TGTGCCAGCAGTTCGGACTGGCTTTCGGGCGAGCAGTACGTC.

V usage is TRBV23-1 and J usage is TRBJ1-4; D gene unclear. TRBV23-1 is labeled an ORF, and its function is uncertain. V was clipped by 0 bases and J by 8 bases, with 16 bases between them. The CDR3 consists of 16 residues. This CDR3 reads CASSQSLAGTGEKLFF. The CDR3 DNA reads TGCGCCAGCAGTCAATCGCTTGCGGGTACGGGAGAAAAACTGTTTTTT.

This clone came up once. The chain joins TRBV7-9 to TRBJ1-2; TRBD1 agrees at 8 bases. Per germline, CDR1 SEHNR and CDR2 FQNEAQ (reference sequence). V lost 2 bases and J lost 6; bases outside the gene matches: 8. This CDR3 is built from 15 residues. This CDR3 reads CASSLTPTQGDGYTF. For the CDR3, the DNA is TGTGCCAGCAGCTTAACGCCGACACAGGGGGATGGCTACACCTTC. Filled out from reference TRBV7-9 and TRBJ1-2, the complete variable domain reads DTGVSQNPRHKITKRGQNVTFRCDPISEHNRLYWYRQTLGQGPEFLTYFQNEAQLEKSRLLSDRFSAERPKGSFSTLEIQRTEQGDSAMYLCASSLTPTQGDGYTFGSGTRLTVV.

The V gene is TRBV5-1, the J gene TRBJ1-5; D is possibly TRBD1 (6 bases). Between the trimmed V and J ends, which lost 1 base and 1 base, there was a span of 9 bases. This CDR3 has 15 residues. Germline V lookup: CDR1 SGHRS, CDR2 YFSETQ. The CDR3 spells CASSLTGTSNQPQHF. For the CDR3, the DNA is TGCGCCAGCAGCTTGACCGGGACAAGCAATCAGCCCCAGCATTTT. Filled out from reference TRBV5-1 and TRBJ1-5, the complete variable domain reads KAGVTQTPRYLIKTRGQQVTLSCSPISGHRSVSWYQQTPGQGLQFLFEYFSETQRNKGNFPGRFSGRQFSNSRSEMNVSTLELGDSALYLCASSLTGTSNQPQHFGDGTRLSIL.

The genes are TRBV3-1 (or the pseudogene TRBV3-2) and TRBJ2-4; 7 positions agree with TRBD2. CDR1 is LGHDT and CDR2 is YNNKEL in the germline V gene (reference sequence). The CDR3 is made up of 18 amino acids. The junction had 11 bases not matched to a gene; V was cut back by 3 bases and J by 0 bases. CDR3 nucleotides: TGTGCCAGCAGCCAGGGCCACCAAGCGGGAATAGCCAAAAACATTCAGTACTTC. Translation: CASSQGHQAGIAKNIQYF.

This clone occurred once. The chain combines TRBV29-1 with TRBJ2-7; maybe TRBD2 (5 bases). Germline V gives CDR1 SQVTM, CDR2 ANQGSEA. Trimming took 4 bases from V and 2 from J, leaving 12 bases between them. The CDR3 totals 13 residues. The CDR3 reads CSVGTGVPYEQYF. CDR3 DNA: TGCAGCGTTGGAACCGGGGTTCCCTACGAGCAGTACTTC.

The V gene is TRBV24-1, the J gene TRBJ2-2, with D perhaps TRBD1 (6 bases). The CDR3 extends over 15 amino acids. Germline V gene sequence: CDR1 KGHDR, CDR2 SFDVKD. V dropped 4 bases and J dropped 3 bases, with 11 bases sitting between them. CDR3 sequence (DNA): TGTGCCACCAGTGACCGGGACACGGACACCGGGGAGCTGTTTTTT. Residues: CATSDRDTDTGELFF.

J is TRBJ2-2 and V is TRBV7-2; the match to TRBD1 covers 7 bases. The CDR3 runs to 15 residues. V was clipped by 5 bases and J by 1 base; unmatched bases: 4. Germline assignment: CDR1 SGHTA and CDR2 FQGNSA. The CDR3 reads CASSAGTVNTGELFF. The CDR3 region has the DNA TGTGCCAGCAGCGCCGGGACAGTGAACACCGGGGAGCTGTTTTTT.

This chain links TRBV5-4 with TRBJ1-2; unclear D gene. CDR3 length: 13 amino acids. Germline CDR1 SGHNT, CDR2 YYREEE (reference sequence). V lost 1 base, J lost 2 bases, and 6 bases lay in between. The CDR3 spells CASSLKGNYGYTF. The CDR3 coding sequence is TGTGCCAGCAGCTTGAAGGGAAACTATGGCTACACCTTC.

The count of this clone is one. The rearrangement joins TRBV19 to TRBJ1-5; D is perhaps TRBD1 (5 bases). Deletions cut 3 bases from V and 5 bases from J, with 14 bases between. Germline V lookup: CDR1 LNHDA, CDR2 SQIVND (reference sequence). The CDR3 is made up of 15 amino acids. The CDR3 loop reads CASSIVAREDQPQHF. The CDR3 nucleotides read TGTGCCAGTAGTATTGTTGCCAGGGAGGATCAGCCCCAGCATTTT. Drawing the rest from reference TRBV19 and TRBJ1-5, the complete variable domain is DGGITQSPKYLFRKEGQNVTLSCEQNLNHDAMYWYRQDPGQGLRLIYYSQIVNDFQKGDIAEGYSVSREKKESFPLTVTSAQKNPTAFYLCASSIVAREDQPQHFGDGTRLSIL.

This sequence joins TRBV5-5 and TRBJ1-2; D possibly corresponds to TRBD1 (6 bases). Looked up from germline, CDR1 is SGHKS and CDR2 is YYEKEE (reference sequence). The V end lost 6 bases, the J end lost 0 bases, and 12 bases lay between the germline ends. CDR3 length equals 14 residues. CDR3 in amino acids: CASTRDKANYGYTF. CDR3 bases: TGTGCCAGCACCAGGGACAAAGCTAACTATGGCTACACCTTC.

The V and J genes are TRBV3-1 (or the pseudogene TRBV3-2) and TRBJ2-1; D gene unclear. This CDR3 is 15 amino acids long. From germline, CDR1 is LGHDT and CDR2 YNNKEL (reference sequence). Trimming pared 1 base from V and 7 bases from J, leaving 14 bases between. The CDR3 here is CASSQGIHPRNEQFF. The CDR3, as DNA: TGTGCCAGCAGCCAAGGGATCCATCCCCGGAATGAGCAGTTCTTC.

The gene calls are TRBV7-3 and TRBJ2-2; 8 bases align to TRBD2. Germline V lookup: CDR1 SGHTA, CDR2 FQGTGA. The CDR3 covers 16 residues. V was pared by 2 bases and J by 7 bases, with 9 bases of the junction left unmatched. The CDR3 loop reads CASSLYPGTSLGELFF. CDR3 coding DNA: TGTGCCAGCAGCTTATACCCTGGGACTAGTCTCGGGGAGCTGTTTTTT.

V and J are TRBV28 and TRBJ1-5; TRBD1 is a possible D gene (5 bases). V lost 5 bases to trimming and J lost 3 bases, with 14 bases between them. The CDR3 contains 15 residues. Germline CDR1 is MDHEN and CDR2 is SYDVKM. The CDR3 bases are TGTGCCAGCAGTATTCCTCAGGGCAACAATCAGCCCCAGCATTTT. Protein: CASSIPQGNNQPQHF.

This clone was found a few times. This chain links TRBV19 with TRBJ2-4, with D possibly matching TRBD1 (6 bases). This CDR3 comprises 13 residues. V was clipped by 8 bases and J by 8 bases, with 16 bases between them. Per the germline V gene, CDR1 is LNHDA and CDR2 is SQIVND (reference sequence). CDR3 in DNA: TGTGCCAGTCGATACAGTGAGGGGGACATTCAGTACTTC. Translating it yields CASRYSEGDIQYF. The variable domain in full, completed from reference TRBV19 and TRBJ2-4, reads DGGITQSPKYLFRKEGQNVTLSCEQNLNHDAMYWYRQDPGQGLRLIYYSQIVNDFQKGDIAEGYSVSREKKESFPLTVTSAQKNPTAFYLCASRYSEGDIQYFGAGTRLSVL.

V gene TRBV2 combines with J gene TRBJ2-7; tentative D call: TRBD1 (6 bases). CDR3 length equals 15 residues. The germline gives CDR1 SNHLY, CDR2 FYNNEI. The V and J ends lost 10 bases and 0 bases respectively, with 19 bases between them. CDR3 amino acids: CATTRLRTASYEQYF. CDR3 DNA: TGTGCCACCACCCGCCTCCGGACAGCCTCCTACGAGCAGTACTTC.

The rearrangement uses TRBV7-8 and TRBJ1-1; D is unresolved. Germline assignment: CDR1 SGHVS and CDR2 FQNEAQ. V was cut by 5 bases and J by 4 bases, with 11 bases left in between. CDR3 length equals 13 residues. The CDR3 loop reads CASSTGQRTEAFF. CDR3 DNA: TGTGCCAGCAGCACCGGGCAACGCACTGAAGCTTTCTTT.

The chain joins TRBV7-8 to TRBJ2-7; no clear D. V shed 5 bases and J shed 7 bases, with 9 bases lying between them. Per germline, CDR1 SGHVS and CDR2 FQNEAQ. The CDR3 length is 11 residues. In nucleotides, the CDR3 is TGTGCCAGCAGCGCCACTACTGAGCAGTACTTC. Amino acid sequence: CASSATTEQYF.

This chain connects TRBV7-3 to TRBJ2-3; 7 bases match TRBD2. From germline, CDR1 is SGHTA and CDR2 FQGTGA. Trimming removed 5 bases from V and 5 bases from J; junction bases left unmatched: 7. The CDR3 sequence is 14 residues long. The CDR3 loop is CASSQSGARDTQYF. CDR3 nucleotide sequence: TGTGCCAGCAGCCAAAGCGGGGCCAGAGATACGCAGTATTTT.

This chain joins TRBV5-4 and TRBJ1-1; 7 bases map to TRBD1. The CDR3 covers 14 residues. Trimming removed 3 bases from V and 6 bases from J; junction bases left unmatched: 8. The germline gives CDR1 SGHNT, CDR2 YYREEE (reference sequence). CDR3 protein: CASSSPDRASEAFF. As DNA, the CDR3 is TGTGCCAGCAGCTCACCTGACAGGGCGTCTGAAGCTTTCTTT. Using reference TRBV5-4 and TRBJ1-1 for the parts outside the CDR3, the full variable domain is ETGVTQSPTHLIKTRGQQVTLRCSSQSGHNTVSWYQQALGQGPQFIFQYYREEENGRGNFPPRFSGLQFPNYSSELNVNALELDDSALYLCASSSPDRASEAFFGQGTRLTVV.

The chain couples TRBV6-5 to TRBJ2-3, with D unclear. The CDR3 is made up of 14 amino acids. V was pared by 7 bases and J by 2 bases, with 13 bases between. Germline V lookup: CDR1 MNHEY, CDR2 SVGAGI. CDR3 amino acids: CASTLQINTDTQYF. CDR3 nucleotide sequence: TGTGCCAGCACTCTACAGATAAACACAGATACGCAGTATTTT.

The gene calls are TRBV6-5 and TRBJ1-5, with a possible D match to TRBD1 (5 bases). The CDR3 has 10 residues. V lost 9 bases and J 10 bases, leaving 10 bases between the germline ends. Germline V gene sequence: CDR1 MNHEY, CDR2 SVGAGI. This chain's CDR3 is CARGGRPQHF. The CDR3 DNA follows: TGTGCCAGGGGGGGTAGACCCCAGCATTTT.

This clone has just a few counts. The V and J genes are TRBV10-3 and TRBJ1-3; no reliable D call. Trimming took off 3 bases at V and 9 bases at J, with 9 bases between the two ends. CDR1 ENHRY and CDR2 SYGVKD come from the germline V gene. The CDR3 has 12 amino acids. As DNA, the CDR3 is TGTGCCATCAGTGAAGAAGGGTCCACCATATATTTT. It translates to CAISEEGSTIYF.

The chain employs TRBV5-4 and TRBJ1-4; TRBD1 might be the D (5 bases). CDR3 length: 15 amino acids. Germline V gene lookup returns CDR1 SGHNT and CDR2 YYREEE (reference sequence). V was trimmed by 0 bases and J by 4 bases, leaving 10 bases between them. The CDR3 DNA sequence: TGTGCCAGCAGCTTGGCCGGGGGAGATAATGAAAAACTGTTTTTT. Amino acid sequence: CASSLAGGDNEKLFF.

V usage is TRBV5-1 and J usage is TRBJ2-1; 10 bases map to TRBD2. J lost 8 bases, V lost 6 bases, and 14 bases had no gene match. Per germline, CDR1 SGHRS and CDR2 YFSETQ. The CDR3 extends over 16 amino acids. CDR3 DNA: TGCGCCAGCACCCTACTAGCGGGGACTCTAGTGGATGAGCAGTTCTTC. Protein product: CASTLLAGTLVDEQFF.

This chain uses TRBV2 with TRBJ2-2; D ambiguous. Per the germline V gene, CDR1 is SNHLY and CDR2 is FYNNEI. V was clipped by 5 bases and J by 6 bases, with 10 bases between them. CDR3 length: 13 amino acids. CDR3 sequence (DNA): TGTGCCAGCAGTATGGGGTACGCCGGGGAGCTGTTTTTT. It translates to CASSMGYAGELFF.

The chain couples TRBV5-6 to TRBJ2-7, with D unresolved. CDR3 length: 15 residues. V dropped 1 base and J dropped 0 bases, with 11 bases sitting between them. Germline V gene data show CDR1 as SGHDT and CDR2 as YYEEEE. CDR3 in amino acids: CASSLPGASSYEQYF. In nucleotides, the CDR3 is TGTGCCAGCAGCTTGCCGGGCGCCAGCTCCTACGAGCAGTACTTC.

This chain links TRBV7-6 with TRBJ1-2, with 7 bases aligning to TRBD1. The germline V gene encodes CDR1 SGHVS and CDR2 FNYEAQ. The CDR3 length is 15 residues. Trimming took 0 bases from V and 4 from J; bases not matched to a gene: 5. The chain's CDR3 is CASSLAAKGAYGYTF. The DNA of the CDR3 is TGTGCCAGCAGCTTAGCAGCCAAGGGGGCCTATGGCTACACCTTC.

This chain links TRBV18 with TRBJ1-2; D gene ambiguous. CDR3 size: 13 residues. V lost 0 bases to trimming and J lost 8 bases, with 10 bases between them. Germline V CDR1 and CDR2: KGHSH, LQKENI. This CDR3 is CASSPPEADGYTF. The CDR3 nucleotides read TGTGCCAGCTCACCACCGGAGGCCGACGGCTACACCTTC.